These 31 T cell receptor beta chains were sequenced from one sample in a study of regulatory T cells in long-lasting Graves disease. Specified time point: newly diagnosed GD, antithyroid drugs for less than 3 months. There was RNA extracted from PBMCs, and the TCR library was made from it. To make TCR beta libraries, researchers used iRepertoire HTBI primers and Arm-PCR of CDR3 regions. MiXCR was run by TCRdb on the multiplex PCR reads, yielding one entry per CDR3 protein. The sample lists 350,000 to 450,000 distinct CDR3 sequences, more than 13% occurring once. A further study also used this sample, focusing on T cells in Graves' hyperthyroidism and ophthalmopathy.

Here the sequenced sample was peripheral blood mononuclear cells (PBMCs), taken at new diagnosis, from a patient treated with antithyroid drugs. These receptors were taken from a woman aged 30 to 39 with Graves disease.

This clonotype was picked up many times. This chain links TRBV20-1 with TRBJ2-5; 7 bases are a match to TRBD1. Trimming removed 6 bases from V and 4 bases from J; junction bases left unmatched: 14. The CDR3 sequence is 15 residues long. CDR1 and CDR2 (germline): DFQATT, SNEGSKA (reference sequence). The CDR3 spells CSAANTGDPRETQYF. CDR3 DNA: TGCAGTGCCGCAAATACAGGGGACCCCCGAGAGACCCAGTACTTC.

The chain combines TRBV19 with TRBJ2-5; tentatively, D is TRBD1 (6 bases). The CDR3 runs to 15 residues. Between the trimmed V and J ends, which lost 6 bases and 9 bases, there was a span of 23 bases. CDR1 LNHDA and CDR2 SQIVND come from the germline V gene (reference sequence). In nucleotides, the CDR3 is TGTGCCAGTAGGCCCAAGGGAATTGAGAAGGGGGCCCAGTACTTC. Translated, it gives CASRPKGIEKGAQYF.

This clonotype showed up many times. The V and J genes are TRBV7-9 and TRBJ2-1, with 8 positions matching TRBD2. CDR3 size: 19 residues. Germline-derived CDR1 and CDR2 are SEHNR and FQNEAQ (reference sequence). The V gene end was trimmed by 5 bases and the J gene end by 3 bases; junction bases not matched to a gene: 18. CDR3 in DNA: TGTGCCAGCAGCCACCAGACGGCTAAACCCGGGGGGGGCTACAATGAGCAGTTCTTC. Its protein is CASSHQTAKPGGGYNEQFF. Complete variable domain (other parts from reference TRBV7-9 and TRBJ2-1): DTGVSQNPRHKITKRGQNVTFRCDPISEHNRLYWYRQTLGQGPEFLTYFQNEAQLEKSRLLSDRFSAERPKGSFSTLEIQRTEQGDSAMYLCASSHQTAKPGGGYNEQFFGPGTRLTVL.

This clonotype has at least ten counts. The V call is TRBV12-3 or TRBV12-4, the J call TRBJ1-5, with 7 bases lining up with TRBD1. V lost 5 bases, J lost 3 bases, and 4 bases stayed unmatched. CDR3 length equals 14 residues. CDR3: CASSPDRDNQPQHF. In DNA form, the CDR3 reads TGTGCCAGCAGTCCCGACAGGGACAATCAGCCCCAGCATTTT.

This clonotype was seen ten or more times. The CDR3: CASSPSRTGWSNQPQHF. In DNA form, the CDR3 reads TGTGCCAGCAGCCCGTCCCGGACAGGGTGGAGCAATCAGCCCCAGCATTTT. The rearrangement links TRBV7-8 to TRBJ1-5, with 8 bases fitting TRBD1. The trim removed 5 bases at V and 1 base at J, leaving 10 bases unmatched. Germline CDR1 is SGHVS and CDR2 is FQNEAQ. The CDR3 contains 17 residues.

This clonotype came up many times. As DNA, the CDR3 is TGTGCCAGCAGCTCCGGGACACCGTCCGGCGAGCAGTACTTC. It codes for CASSSGTPSGEQYF. This chain links TRBV6-1 with TRBJ2-7; the D gene is possibly TRBD1 (6 bases). V lost 6 bases and J 6 bases, leaving 18 bases between the germline ends. This CDR3 has 14 residues. Looked up from germline, CDR1 is MNHNS and CDR2 is SASEGT.

This rearrangement joins TRBV19 to TRBJ1-1, with a tentative D call TRBD1 (6 bases). The germline V and J ends were trimmed by 8 bases and 0 bases, with 22 bases remaining between them. The CDR3 extends over 17 amino acids. Germline lookup yields CDR1 LNHDA and CDR2 SQIVND (reference sequence). The CDR3 DNA sequence: TGTGCCAGTCTATCGGTTTCTACAGGGCGTATGAACACTGAAGCTTTCTTT. Translating it yields CASLSVSTGRMNTEAFF.

Concerning this clonotype itself: Just one base apart from a much larger clone, this may be a read error. The J gene is TRBJ2-4, the V gene TRBV3-1; TRBD2 aligns across 7 bases. The J segment lost 8 bases and the V segment lost 7 bases, leaving 11 bases of the junction unmatched. CDR3 size: 14 residues. CDR1 is LGHDT and CDR2 is YNNKEL in the germline V gene (reference sequence). The CDR3 DNA sequence: TGTGCCAGCATCCCAGGCACTGGGGGGGACATTCAGTACTTC. It is translated as CASIPGTGGDIQYF.

This clonotype has at least ten counts. The chain uses TRBV7-9 and TRBJ2-3, with TRBD2 matching over 8 bases. Trimming removed 5 bases from V and 3 bases from J; junction bases left unmatched: 16. Germline loops: CDR1 SEHNR, CDR2 FQNEAQ (reference sequence). The CDR3 is 18 amino acids. The CDR3 spells CASSPPPRQRERTDTQYF. DNA for the CDR3: TGTGCCAGCAGCCCACCCCCTAGGCAGCGGGAGCGAACAGATACGCAGTATTTT.

This clonotype was counted ten times or more. J is TRBJ1-2 and V is TRBV5-1, with TRBD1 matching 9 bases. Per germline, CDR1 SGHRS and CDR2 YFSETQ. The CDR3 has 16 residues. The V and J ends lost 4 bases and 3 bases, in that order; junction bases with no gene match: 10. The CDR3 here is CASSAGQGRRDYGYTF. The CDR3 nucleotides are TGCGCCAGCAGCGCAGGACAGGGGCGTCGTGACTATGGCTACACCTTC.

This clonotype occurred many times. The rearrangement joins TRBV6-2 or TRBV6-3 to TRBJ2-1; tentative D call: TRBD1 (6 bases). Per germline, CDR1 MNHEY and CDR2 SVGEGT. V lost 4 bases to trimming and J lost 9 bases, with 13 bases between them. CDR3 length: 13 amino acids. CDR3 nucleotides: TGTGCCAGCAGTTCGGTGGGGGCGGGTGAGCAGTTCTTC. Protein product: CASSSVGAGEQFF.

This clonotype has at least ten counts. The genes are TRBV28 and TRBJ2-7, with TRBD2 matching over 7 bases. The CDR3 sequence is 15 residues long. The V segment lost 5 bases and the J segment 0 bases; nucleotides outside the gene matches: 7. CDR1 is MDHEN, CDR2 SYDVKM, per germline. The chain's CDR3 is CASSGGGPGSYEQYF. CDR3 DNA sequence: TGTGCCAGCAGTGGGGGGGGTCCGGGCTCCTACGAGCAGTACTTC. Looking up the rest from reference TRBV28 and TRBJ2-7 gives the full variable domain: DVKVTQSSRYLVKRTGEKVFLECVQDMDHENMFWYRQDPGLGLRLIYFSYDVKMKEKGDIPEGYSVSREKKERFSLILESASTNQTSMYLCASSGGGPGSYEQYFGPGTRLTVT.

This clonotype was seen only a few times. The chain links TRBV3-1 to TRBJ2-1, with TRBD2 identical over 12 bases. The germline gives CDR1 LGHDT, CDR2 YNNKEL (reference sequence). The V and J ends lost 1 base and 4 bases, in that order; junction bases with no gene match: 5. The CDR3 has 17 residues. The CDR3 spells CASSQGATSGSYNEQFF. The CDR3 DNA follows: TGTGCCAGCAGCCAAGGGGCGACTAGCGGGAGTTACAATGAGCAGTTCTTC.

This clonotype showed up many times. The V call is TRBV11-2, the J call TRBJ2-5; D perhaps matches TRBD1 (6 bases). Between the trimmed V and J ends, which lost 1 base and 4 bases, there was a span of 13 bases. Germline-derived CDR1 and CDR2 are SGHAT and FQNNGV. This CDR3 contains 15 residues. The CDR3 protein is CASSLAPTGIETQYF. The DNA of the CDR3 is TGTGCCAGCAGCTTAGCACCCACAGGGATAGAGACCCAGTACTTC.

This clonotype was counted at least ten times. The rearrangement uses TRBV24-1 and TRBJ2-2; D is possibly TRBD2 (5 bases). CDR1 is KGHDR and CDR2 is SFDVKD in the germline V gene. V was pared by 4 bases and J by 1 base, with 12 bases between. The CDR3 runs to 16 residues. The CDR3 DNA is TGTGCCACCAGTGAGAGGCTCGCGGGGAACACCGGGGAGCTGTTTTTT. This gives the protein CATSERLAGNTGELFF.

This clonotype was seen repeatedly, ten times or more. The chain carries TRBV29-1 and TRBJ2-7; 7 bases line up with TRBD1. The CDR3 consists of 13 residues. V shed 7 bases and J 1 base; nucleotides not matched to a gene: 7. The V gene's germline CDR1 is SQVTM and CDR2 ANQGSEA. The CDR3 bases are TGCAGCGCCGGGAACAGGGGATCCTACGAGCAGTACTTC. This encodes CSAGNRGSYEQYF.

The chain employs TRBV4-1 and TRBJ2-7; unclear D gene. The CDR3 sequence is 14 residues long. CDR1 and CDR2 from the germline V gene are MGHRA and YSYEKL. Trimming stripped 0 bases from V and 5 bases from J, with 11 bases between. In DNA form, the CDR3 reads TGCGCCAGCAGCCAAGACTTAGGGTTGAACGAGCAGTACTTC. Protein product: CASSQDLGLNEQYF.

Note on this clonotype: A read error may explain this, as a much larger clone is one base away. J is TRBJ2-7 and V is TRBV7-3; 7 bases align to TRBD1. This CDR3 spans 15 amino acids. Germline CDR1 SGHTA, CDR2 FQGTGA. The CDR3 DNA sequence: TGTGCCGGCAGCTTCCGACAGGGACCCCCCTACGAGCAGTACTTC. Amino acids: CAGSFRQGPPYEQYF.

The chain joins TRBV20-1 to TRBJ2-5; the match to TRBD2 covers 14 bases. The end of the DNA aligns better with TRBJ2-1, so the J call may be wrong. The CDR3 loop spans 15 amino acids. Germline V lookup: CDR1 DFQATT, CDR2 SNEGSKA (reference sequence). The CDR3 nucleotides are TGCAGTGCTAGCCGATCGGGACTAGCGGGAGCTGAGCAGTTCTTC. The encoded protein is CSASRSGLAGAEQFF.

The chain carries TRBV24-1 and TRBJ2-2; 10 bases are shared with TRBD2. Germline loops: CDR1 KGHDR, CDR2 SFDVKD. The CDR3 loop spans 14 amino acids. V was clipped by 12 bases and J by 3 bases; unmatched bases: 6. For the CDR3, the DNA is TGTGCCGCCGGCCTAGCGGGAGACACCGGGGAGCTGTTTTTT. Its protein is CAAGLAGDTGELFF.

This clonotype was found many times. The chain couples TRBV30 to TRBJ2-3; tentative D call: TRBD1 (5 bases). V lost 3 bases and J 0 bases, leaving 16 bases between the germline ends. This CDR3 region has 16 residues. Per germline, CDR1 GTSNPN and CDR2 SVGIG (reference sequence). CDR3 loop: CAWSADRSASTDTQYF. In DNA, the CDR3 is TGTGCCTGGAGCGCCGACAGAAGCGCAAGCACAGATACGCAGTATTTT.

V and J are TRBV6-1 and TRBJ2-7; the D is unclear. Per the germline V gene, CDR1 is MNHNS and CDR2 is SASEGT. Deletions cut 6 bases from V and 0 bases from J, with 9 bases between. The CDR3 has 13 residues. The CDR3 loop is CASRTLTSYEQYF. The CDR3 coding sequence is TGTGCCAGCAGGACTCTGACCTCCTACGAGCAGTACTTC.

The genes are TRBV7-3 and TRBJ2-5; no clear D. CDR3 length: 14 residues. V dropped 4 bases and J dropped 7 bases, with 16 bases sitting between them. CDR1 is SGHTA, CDR2 FQGTGA, per germline. This CDR3 reads CASSSVIGMGTQYF. The CDR3 nucleotides are TGTGCCAGCAGCTCCGTCATAGGAATGGGGACCCAGTACTTC.

This clonotype was seen repeatedly, ten times or more. V usage is TRBV19 and J usage is TRBJ2-7; perhaps TRBD2 as D (6 bases). V lost 4 bases and J 6 bases, leaving 16 bases between the germline ends. CDR3 size: 14 residues. CDR1 and CDR2 from the germline V gene are LNHDA and SQIVND (reference sequence). CDR3 amino acids: CASSTPGEASEQYF. CDR3 DNA: TGTGCCAGTAGTACCCCTGGGGAGGCCAGCGAGCAGTACTTC.

The sample holds many counts of this clonotype. This chain connects TRBV6-9 to TRBJ2-4, with 7 bases fitting TRBD1. Trimming at V came to 3 bases and at J to 10 bases, leaving 9 bases not matched to a gene. The CDR3 covers 14 residues. Germline values: CDR1 MNHGY, CDR2 SVAAGI. CDR3 coding DNA: TGTGCCAGCAGTTACTCTGTAGGGACAGAGATTCAGTACTTC. It translates to CASSYSVGTEIQYF.

This clonotype was detected only a few times. The rearrangement joins TRBV29-1 to TRBJ2-1; unclear D gene. Germline V gene lookup returns CDR1 SQVTM and CDR2 ANQGSEA. V was shortened by 1 base and J by 5 bases, with 6 bases between the two germline ends. The CDR3 runs 12 residues. The CDR3 is CSVEGQNNEQFF. CDR3 in DNA: TGCAGCGTTGAAGGGCAGAACAATGAGCAGTTCTTC.

This clonotype has just a few counts. One end of the junction fails to match germline, which may point to a read error. V and J are TRBV7-7 and TRBJ2-3; D is unclear. Germline lookup yields CDR1 SSHAT and CDR2 FNYEAQ (reference sequence). The CDR3 totals 15 residues. The CDR3 sequence: CASSLGPFSTDTQYF. Here the CDR3 DNA reads TGTGCTAGCAGCTTAGGACCGTTTAGCACAGATACGCAGTATTTT.

This clonotype was counted ten times or more. The gene calls are TRBV30 and TRBJ2-7; TRBD2 agrees at 8 bases. Germline V lookup: CDR1 GTSNPN, CDR2 SVGIG (reference sequence). The J segment lost 3 bases and the V segment lost 0 bases, leaving 4 bases of the junction unmatched. The CDR3 extends over 14 amino acids. CDR3 in DNA: TGTGCCTGGAGTGTTTGGCGGGAGGACTACGAGCAGTACTTC. Its translation: CAWSVWREDYEQYF.

There are many counts of this clonotype. The chain joins TRBV18 to TRBJ1-5; D is unresolved. CDR1 is KGHSH and CDR2 is LQKENI in the germline V gene. V gave up 3 bases and J gave up 6 bases, with 9 bases separating them. This CDR3 region has 13 residues. CDR3 amino acids: CASSPGRAQPQHF. The DNA for the CDR3 is TGTGCCAGCTCACCGGGAAGGGCTCAGCCCCAGCATTTT. Using reference TRBV18 and TRBJ1-5 for the parts outside the CDR3, the full variable domain is NAGVMQNPRHLVRRRGQEARLRCSPMKGHSHVYWYRQLPEEGLKFMVYLQKENIIDESGMPKERFSAEFPKEGPSILRIQQVVRGDSAAYFCASSPGRAQPQHFGDGTRLSIL.

This clonotype was found many times. J is TRBJ1-5 and V is TRBV3-1; D gene unclear. The germline CDR1 and CDR2 sequences are LGHDT and YNNKEL (reference sequence). CDR3 size: 15 residues. V lost 0 bases to trimming and J lost 3 bases, with 9 bases between them. Here the CDR3 reads CASSQDPGNNQPQHF. In DNA, the CDR3 is TGTGCCAGCAGCCAAGATCCCGGGAACAATCAGCCCCAGCATTTT.

This clonotype has ten or more counts. The chain uses TRBV20-1 and TRBJ2-5, with 8 bases that match TRBD2. The germline V gene encodes CDR1 DFQATT and CDR2 SNEGSKA (reference sequence). The CDR3 is made up of 14 amino acids. J gave up 5 bases and V 0 bases, and 5 bases lay outside the gene matches. CDR3 region: CSARDSGGGETQYF. Written as DNA, the CDR3 is TGCAGTGCTAGAGATTCGGGGGGGGGGGAGACCCAGTACTTC.